The TCR beta chain described here comes from a study of breast tumors, draining lymph nodes, adjacent tissues. TCRdb redid the calling of the multiplex PCR reads with MiXCR, one entry per CDR3 protein. The profile shows approximately 250,000 distinct CDR3 sequences, under 40% of them singletons. This clonotype has at least ten counts. The antigen is unknown. Study observations and caveats: The lymph node origin of tumor T cells was framed as consistent with a hypothesis, not demonstrated. Compared with lymph nodes, tumors were less diverse; compared with nontumor tissue, more. Luminal-like breast cancer showed significantly greater tumor-nontumor repertoire similarity than basal-like breast cancer did. The data were judged consistent with most tumor T cells coming from lymph node and expanding in tumor.

Samples came from axillary lymph nodes draining the breast cancer. This TCR was recovered from a female donor with breast cancer. Some clones in this sample may be carry-over from other donors' samples. Sequences were obtained from axillary lymph node tissue.

The CDR3 coding sequence is TGCAGCTATACGAAGTCTGGCACAGATACGCAGTATTTT. Amino acid sequence: CSYTKSGTDTQYF. The chain couples TRBV29-1 to TRBJ2-3; D is unclear. V dropped 8 bases and J dropped 1 base, with 13 bases sitting between them. This CDR3 comprises 13 residues. The V gene's germline CDR1 is SQVTM and CDR2 ANQGSEA.